Reported below is one T cell receptor (beta chain). The antigen is unknown. With a J-beta primer mix and a sample-barcoded 5' primer, a second PCR ran 7 to 11 cycles. A template-switch adaptor with 12 random nucleotides tagged each cDNA molecule. TCRdb re-analysed the 5' RACE reads in MiXCR, keeping a single row per CDR3 protein. This sample yields hundreds of thousands of distinct CDR3 sequences, of which roughly 46% are seen a single time; 15% to 20% belongs to the top ten. The sample originates from a study of blood T cells in healthy people across ages. Study overall: Per two T cells, template switching captured roughly one barcoded beta molecule.

Study conclusions and caveats: The study regarded diversity estimates from one million T cells as underestimates.

Deletions cut 4 bases from V and 5 bases from J, with 17 bases between. The CDR3 is 15 residues long. The chain combines TRBV12-3 or TRBV12-4 with TRBJ2-5, with a weak D call TRBD1 (5 bases). What was sequenced was blood. The TCR comes from a man aged 80 or over in good health. CDR3 sequence reads: CASSYSASGSETQYF. The CDR3 nucleotides read TGTGCCAGCAGTTATTCCGCCTCAGGGTCGGAGACCCAGTACTTC.